A single sample gave rise to the 32 T cell receptor beta chains below, sequenced in a study of metastatic and nonmetastatic thyroid tumors. TCRdb reprocessed the PCR reads using MiXCR. The sample lists around 37,000 clones, more than 25% seen once, with around 9.6% in the top ten. Among the patients, none had received any treatment before thyroid surgery. Material: blood. The receptors come from a female donor with papillary thyroid cancer or a benign thyroid nodule (not recorded which). Some clones in this sample may be carry-over from other donors' samples.

The rearrangement uses TRBV9 and TRBJ2-5; 8 nucleotides match TRBD1. This CDR3 comprises 15 residues. Trimming cost V 7 bases and J 4 bases; bases outside gene matches: 12. Germline V gene sequence: CDR1 SGDLS, CDR2 YYNGEE. The CDR3 loop reads CASGGPPGGGETQYF. CDR3 nucleotides: TGTGCCAGCGGAGGCCCTCCAGGGGGCGGAGAGACCCAGTACTTC.

This clone has only a few counts. CDR3 region: CATSGQGGHEQYF. In DNA, the CDR3 is TGTGCCACCAGTGGACAGGGGGGCCACGAGCAGTACTTC. The chain joins TRBV24-1 to TRBJ2-7, with 9 bases fitting TRBD1. The CDR3 covers 13 residues. The germline V gene encodes CDR1 KGHDR and CDR2 SFDVKD. Trimming took 5 bases from V and 5 from J; bases not matched to a gene: 3.

Ten or more counts support this clone. The chain couples TRBV5-4 to TRBJ1-2, with unresolved D. The CDR3 contains 13 residues. The V gene's germline CDR1 is SGHNT and CDR2 YYREEE (reference sequence). Deletions cut 4 bases from V and 1 base from J, with 8 bases between. The chain's CDR3 is CASSPGYNYGYTF. CDR3 DNA: TGTGCCAGCAGCCCCGGTTATAACTATGGCTACACCTTC.

This clone has at least ten counts. This chain uses TRBV24-1 with TRBJ2-5; maybe TRBD2 (5 bases). Trimming removed 3 bases at V and 1 base at J, with 11 bases between. The CDR3 covers 15 residues. CDR1 and CDR2 (germline): KGHDR, SFDVKD. CDR3 amino acids: CATSDPAGLQETQYF. The DNA for the CDR3 is TGTGCCACCAGTGATCCTGCGGGTCTCCAAGAGACCCAGTACTTC.

This clone was seen many times. The rearrangement uses TRBV4-3 and TRBJ2-2; perhaps TRBD1 as D (6 bases). The V and J ends lost 1 base and 5 bases respectively, with 11 bases between them. CDR1 is LGHNA, CDR2 YSLEER, per germline. This CDR3 is built from 15 residues. CDR3 nucleotide sequence: TGCGCCAGCAGCCAAGTGGGGGCTGGGACCGGGGAGCTGTTTTTT. It yields the protein CASSQVGAGTGELFF.

This clone was observed once. J is TRBJ1-4 and V is TRBV4-2, with 8 bases matching TRBD1. Germline loops: CDR1 LGHNA, CDR2 YNFKEQ. Trimming cost V 7 bases and J 5 bases; bases outside gene matches: 9. There are 15 residues in the CDR3. The CDR3, as DNA: TGTGCCAGCAACCCCTCGACAGGGGTAAATGAAAAACTGTTTTTT. It yields the protein CASNPSTGVNEKLFF.

The CDR3 sequence is CASRGTGGGMNTEAFF. The CDR3 coding sequence is TGTGCCAGCAGGGGAACAGGCGGCGGGATGAACACTGAAGCTTTCTTT. The chain recombines TRBV27 with TRBJ1-1, with a tentative D call TRBD1 (5 bases). This CDR3 is built from 16 residues. Between the trimmed V and J ends, which lost 6 bases and 0 bases, there was a span of 17 bases. Germline values: CDR1 MNHEY, CDR2 SMNVEV (reference sequence).

Notes on this clone: A read error may produce the germline difference seen at one junction end. V usage is TRBV20-1 and J usage is TRBJ2-3, with TRBD1 as a possible D gene (6 bases). Germline V CDR1 and CDR2: DFQATT, SNEGSKA (reference sequence). The CDR3 totals 14 residues. The CDR3 DNA follows: TGCAGTGGTAGAGACACAGGGTTCACAGATACGCAGTACTTT. Translation gives CSGRDTGFTDTQYF.

The CDR3 here is CASSPEPTGDGSPLHF. The CDR3 bases are TGTGCCAGCAGCCCCGAGCCCACAGGGGATGGTTCACCCCTCCACTTT. The genes are TRBV11-2 and TRBJ1-6; 7 bases line up with TRBD1. The junction had 13 bases not matched to a gene; V was cut back by 5 bases and J by 9 bases. In germline, CDR1 is SGHAT, CDR2 FQNNGV. The CDR3 extends over 16 amino acids.

Ten or more counts support this clone. This chain links TRBV7-6 with TRBJ2-7; no definite D call. The germline gives CDR1 SGHVS, CDR2 FNYEAQ. V was clipped by 5 bases and J by 6 bases, with 14 bases between them. The CDR3 consists of 13 residues. The CDR3 DNA follows: TGTGCCAGCAGCCGATCGGTGCGGCGCGAGCAGTACTTC. Protein sequence: CASSRSVRREQYF.

The CDR3, as DNA: TGTGCCAGCAGTTACGCGCCAAATAGCAATCAGCCCCAGCATTTT. It is translated as CASSYAPNSNQPQHF. V is TRBV6-6 and J is TRBJ1-5; D is unresolved. Deletions cut 2 bases from V and 0 bases from J, with 8 bases between. Germline V gives CDR1 MNHNY, CDR2 SVGAGI (reference sequence). The CDR3 covers 15 residues.

At least ten counts were recorded for this clone. The gene calls are TRBV30 and TRBJ2-7; 11 bases are a match to TRBD2. CDR1 and CDR2 (germline): GTSNPN, SVGIG (reference sequence). V trimming: 3 bases; J trimming: 2 bases; junction bases outside the gene matches: 3. This CDR3 spans 14 amino acids. CDR3 residues: CAWRGTSGTYEQYF. Written as DNA, the CDR3 is TGTGCCTGGAGGGGGACTAGCGGAACCTACGAGCAGTACTTC.

Only a few counts were recorded for this clone. V and J are TRBV6-2 or TRBV6-3 and TRBJ2-5; D is unresolved. Trimming pared 2 bases from V and 7 bases from J, leaving 20 bases between. This CDR3 comprises 16 residues. The germline V gene has CDR1 MNHEY and CDR2 SVGEGT. DNA of the CDR3: TGTGCCAGCAGTTACACGGTCCACGTGGGTAAAGGGACCCAGTACTTC. Translated, it gives CASSYTVHVGKGTQYF.

This rearrangement joins TRBV7-3 to TRBJ2-1, with unresolved D. The CDR3 is 15 amino acids. Germline values: CDR1 SGHTA, CDR2 FQGTGA. The V gene lost 1 base and the J gene lost 3 bases, with 10 bases spanning the gap. The CDR3 sequence is CASSLMWVDYNEQFF. The CDR3 DNA is TGTGCCAGCAGCTTAATGTGGGTCGACTACAATGAGCAGTTCTTC.

This clone was seen only a few times. A junction boundary mismatches the germline segment, possibly from a read error. The chain combines TRBV6-1 with TRBJ1-5; perhaps TRBD1 as D (5 bases). Germline V gives CDR1 MNHNS, CDR2 SASEGT. This CDR3 comprises 15 residues. In nucleotides, the CDR3 is TGTGCCAGCAGAACAGGTCCCCCGGGGGGTCAGCCCAAGCATTTT. Translating gives CASRTGPPGGQPKHF.

This clone was picked up many times. The V call is TRBV11-2, the J call TRBJ2-7; 7 bases match TRBD1. The CDR3 loop spans 15 amino acids. Trimming at V came to 3 bases and at J to 2 bases, leaving 7 bases not matched to a gene. Germline V lookup: CDR1 SGHAT, CDR2 FQNNGV. The CDR3 region is CASSFLGQRTYEQYF. The DNA for the CDR3 is TGTGCCAGCAGCTTTTTGGGACAGAGGACCTACGAGCAGTACTTC.

In this sample, this clone turned up a few times. The sample has other DNA sequences that encode this CDR3 too. The chain couples TRBV20-1 to TRBJ2-1; 10 bases match TRBD1. CDR1 is DFQATT, CDR2 SNEGSKA, per germline (reference sequence). CDR3 size: 14 residues. J gave up 7 bases and V 6 bases, and 9 bases lay outside the gene matches. CDR3 region: CSARGGDRGNEQFF. The DNA for the CDR3 is TGCAGTGCGAGGGGGGGGGACAGGGGTAATGAGCAGTTCTTC.

This chain uses TRBV5-5 with TRBJ2-7, with 8 bases lining up with TRBD1. Germline values: CDR1 SGHKS, CDR2 YYEKEE (reference sequence). Trimming cost V 2 bases and J 5 bases; bases outside gene matches: 9. This CDR3 comprises 15 residues. DNA for the CDR3: TGTGCCAGCAGCTTACGAGGACAGGGTACGGACGAGCAGTACTTC. It translates to CASSLRGQGTDEQYF.

This chain uses TRBV12-3 or TRBV12-4 with TRBJ2-7, with 14 bases that match TRBD2. The CDR3 contains 15 residues. V was pared by 6 bases and J by 7 bases, with 8 bases of the junction left unmatched. The CDR3 DNA reads TGTGCCAGCAGCCGAGGGACTAGCGGGAGTCGGGAGCAGTACTTC. Translation: CASSRGTSGSREQYF.

This clone was counted a few times. V is TRBV5-1 and J is TRBJ2-3; 8 nucleotides match TRBD1. Germline values: CDR1 SGHRS, CDR2 YFSETQ. J lost 7 bases, V lost 3 bases, and 7 bases had no gene match. The CDR3 sequence is 14 residues long. CDR3 loop: CASSSGQGTYTQYF. DNA of the CDR3: TGCGCCAGCAGCTCTGGACAGGGAACATATACGCAGTATTTT.

There are a few counts of this clone. The J gene is TRBJ2-7, the V gene TRBV27; D call uncertain. This CDR3 has 13 residues. Trimming removed 4 bases at V and 6 bases at J, with 13 bases between. Looked up from germline, CDR1 is MNHEY and CDR2 is SMNVEV (reference sequence). For the CDR3, the DNA is TGTGCCAGCAGTTCAGGACCGACGTCCGAGCAGTACTTC. Protein sequence: CASSSGPTSEQYF.

V usage is TRBV5-1 and J usage is TRBJ2-7; 9 bases fit TRBD2. The CDR3 is 15 residues long. Germline loops: CDR1 SGHRS, CDR2 YFSETQ. The J segment lost 5 bases and the V segment lost 4 bases, leaving 10 bases of the junction unmatched. The CDR3 sequence: CASSLLGGGVNEQYF. The CDR3 coding sequence is TGCGCCAGCAGCCTATTGGGCGGGGGGGTCAACGAGCAGTACTTC.

This chain links TRBV6-2 or TRBV6-3 with TRBJ2-3; 9 bases agree with TRBD2. J lost 0 bases, V lost 2 bases, and 0 bases had no gene match. The germline V gene encodes CDR1 MNHEY and CDR2 SVGEGT. The CDR3 loop spans 15 amino acids. The CDR3 nucleotides are TGTGCCAGCAGTTACACTAGCGGGAGCACAGATACGCAGTATTTT. This translates into CASSYTSGSTDTQYF.

The chain's CDR3 is CASSPSSGASTDTQYF. CDR3 in DNA: TGTGCCAGCAGCCCCAGCAGCGGGGCCAGCACAGATACGCAGTATTTT. V gene TRBV6-1 combines with J gene TRBJ2-3; 7 bases are a match to TRBD2. V lost 6 bases and J lost 0; bases outside the gene matches: 9. Per germline, CDR1 MNHNS and CDR2 SASEGT. The CDR3 has 16 amino acids.

This clone was detected many times. The genes are TRBV2 and TRBJ2-5; the D gene is possibly TRBD2 (5 bases). This CDR3 has 14 residues. V lost 6 bases and J 2 bases, leaving 13 bases between the germline ends. CDR1 is SNHLY, CDR2 FYNNEI, per germline. The CDR3 DNA reads TGTGCCAGCAGCTTATCTCCGGGGCAAGAGACCCAGTACTTC. Its protein product is CASSLSPGQETQYF.

This clone qualifies as medium-sized (0.01 to 0.1%). The V call is TRBV28, the J call TRBJ1-6; no firm D call. Germline V CDR1 and CDR2: MDHEN, SYDVKM. The V and J ends lost 3 bases and 8 bases respectively, with 11 bases between them. CDR3 length equals 14 residues. The CDR3 DNA is TGTGCCAGCAGTTTGCGGGGTGCTTATTCACCCCTCCACTTT. Amino acid sequence: CASSLRGAYSPLHF.

This clone has ten or more counts. At the DNA level, this CDR3 is encoded by other sequences in the same sample as well. The chain carries TRBV7-2 and TRBJ2-3, with TRBD2 matching 8 bases. V dropped 2 bases and J dropped 7; count of bases not matched to a gene: 11. CDR1 SGHTA and CDR2 FQGNSA come from the germline V gene. The CDR3 length is 16 residues. The CDR3 coding sequence is TGTGCCAGCAGCTTACCGATTAGCGGGAAGGGGAATACGCAGTATTTT. As protein: CASSLPISGKGNTQYF.

The chain joins TRBV5-4 to TRBJ2-3; D perhaps matches TRBD2 (5 bases). Trimming shortened V by 0 bases and J by 4 bases, and 9 bases separated the two germline ends. The CDR3 has 14 amino acids. Germline-derived CDR1 and CDR2 are SGHNT and YYREEE (reference sequence). CDR3 sequence reads: CASSLEGAADTQYF. CDR3 in DNA: TGTGCCAGCAGCTTGGAGGGAGCCGCAGATACGCAGTATTTT.

This clone was detected ten times or more. The CDR3 sequence: CSAFIPGQNSGYTF. CDR3 bases: TGCAGTGCGTTCATCCCGGGACAAAACAGTGGCTACACCTTC. V and J are TRBV20-1 and TRBJ1-2; D might be TRBD1 (6 bases). The CDR3 length is 14 residues. V gave up 6 bases and J gave up 7 bases, with 21 bases separating them. CDR1 DFQATT and CDR2 SNEGSKA come from the germline V gene (reference sequence).

The rearrangement uses TRBV18 and TRBJ1-1; 7 bases line up with TRBD1. Per the germline V gene, CDR1 is KGHSH and CDR2 is LQKENI. V shed 5 bases and J 6 bases; nucleotides not matched to a gene: 12. The CDR3 length is 15 residues. The CDR3 DNA sequence: TGTGCCAGCTCAAGTACCAAGGGGGCTGGGGCTGAAGCTTTCTTT. Encoded protein: CASSSTKGAGAEAFF.

The V gene is TRBV20-1, the J gene TRBJ1-1; 8 nucleotides agree with TRBD1. The CDR3 contains 15 residues. Germline CDR1 reads DFQATT; CDR2 reads SNEGSKA (reference sequence). The trim removed 0 bases at V and 3 bases at J, leaving 6 bases unmatched. CDR3 nucleotides: TGCAGTGCTAGAGACACAGGGGGTTGGGACACTGAAGCTTTCTTT. It encodes CSARDTGGWDTEAFF.

This chain connects TRBV20-1 to TRBJ2-7; the match to TRBD2 covers 10 bases. The CDR3 has 15 residues. Germline V gene lookup returns CDR1 DFQATT and CDR2 SNEGSKA (reference sequence). V trimming: 5 bases; J trimming: 6 bases; junction bases outside the gene matches: 13. The CDR3 is CSALLSGRTLGEQYF. The CDR3 DNA follows: TGCAGTGCTCTACTTAGCGGGAGGACCCTAGGCGAGCAGTACTTC.